The next 4 T cell receptor beta chains were all read from a single sample in a study of control samples from healthy donors and cancer patients. Sequencing used immunoSEQ multiplex PCR; TCRdb keeps in-frame clones, though not all of them. The table shows 400,000 to 450,000 clones, with 80% to 95% occurring only once. Sequencing was carried out using PBMCs. The receptor source for this set is a man between 35 and 55 years old with head and neck cancer.

This chain uses TRBV6-1 with TRBJ1-2; 7 bases line up with TRBD1. The CDR3 sequence is 15 residues long. Germline CDR1 and CDR2: MNHNS and SASEGT. V trimming: 5 bases; J trimming: 10 bases; junction bases outside the gene matches: 16. CDR3 in amino acids: CASSLDPGAGGDYTF. Written as DNA, the CDR3 is TGTGCCAGCAGTCTCGACCCAGGGGCAGGGGGGGACTACACCTTC.

This chain joins TRBV7-2 and TRBJ2-1; TRBD2 might be the D (5 bases). Germline CDR1 is SGHTA and CDR2 is FQGNSA. Trimming took off 2 bases at V and 12 bases at J, with 17 bases between the two ends. The CDR3 loop spans 14 amino acids. The CDR3 DNA sequence: TGTGCCAGCAGCTTAAGTCGTGGGAGTCGCGGGCAGTTCTTC. It is translated as CASSLSRGSRGQFF.

This chain connects TRBV11-2 to TRBJ2-3, with D perhaps matching TRBD1 (6 bases). V lost 5 bases and J 6 bases, leaving 15 bases between the germline ends. Germline V gives CDR1 SGHAT, CDR2 FQNNGV. This CDR3 spans 14 amino acids. The CDR3 loop is CASSRDRISDTQYF. The CDR3 DNA reads as TGTGCCAGCAGCCGCGACAGGATTAGTGATACGCAGTATTTT.

The chain couples TRBV29-1 to TRBJ2-7; 8 nucleotides match TRBD1. The CDR3 has 14 residues. Per germline, CDR1 SQVTM and CDR2 ANQGSEA. J gave up 7 bases and V 1 base, and 9 bases lay outside the gene matches. The CDR3, as DNA: TGCAGCGTTGAAGTGACAGGGGATGGGGGTGAGCAGTACTTC. Translated, it gives CSVEVTGDGGEQYF.